Listed below are T cell receptor beta chains from one sample, sequenced in a study of blood T cell repertoires in COVID-19. Method: immunoSEQ multiplex PCR; TCRdb's copy keeps in-frame clones and lacks some. The data contain fewer than 350,000 clones, 80% to 85% of them singletons. The sample was peripheral blood. These receptors originate from a woman aged 60-75 years with active or convalescent COVID-19. Both conserved end residues are part of each CDR3. The order of the fields is V gene, J gene, CDR3 protein.

v_call: TRBV3-1/TRBV3-2; j_call: TRBJ2-1; cdr3_aa: CASSQAGQGGEQFF
v_call: TRBV3-1/TRBV3-2; j_call: TRBJ1-1; cdr3_aa: CASSREMNTEAFF
v_call: TRBV7-2; j_call: TRBJ1-1; cdr3_aa: CASSLEGARQAFF
v_call: TRBV2; j_call: TRBJ2-3; cdr3_aa: CASSPDGGAGSDTQYF
v_call: TRBV29-1; j_call: TRBJ1-5; cdr3_aa: CSVISGGNQPQHF
v_call: TRBV11-2; j_call: TRBJ2-4; cdr3_aa: CASSVQGSKNIQYF
v_call: TRBV5-1; j_call: TRBJ2-7; cdr3_aa: CASSPQGARGEQYF
v_call: TRBV6-5; j_call: TRBJ2-3; cdr3_aa: CASSYSGRGADTQYF
v_call: TRBV5-1; j_call: TRBJ1-1; cdr3_aa: CASSLGQPPELEAFF
v_call: TRBV10-3; j_call: TRBJ2-5; cdr3_aa: CAISEVSTPGETQYF
v_call: TRBV28; j_call: TRBJ2-7; cdr3_aa: CASSPPGGAYEQYF
v_call: TRBV4-3; j_call: TRBJ2-1; cdr3_aa: CASSQDTGGTPDNEQFF
v_call: TRBV6-5; j_call: TRBJ2-7; cdr3_aa: CAINGDRGPSEQYF
v_call: TRBV27; j_call: TRBJ2-7; cdr3_aa: CASRYLPGGVDEQYF
v_call: TRBV27; j_call: TRBJ2-2; cdr3_aa: CASNRGGGELFF
v_call: TRBV10-3; j_call: TRBJ2-1; cdr3_aa: CAIMQGRDNEQFF
v_call: TRBV5-8; j_call: TRBJ2-7; cdr3_aa: CASSLYGGGEQYF
v_call: TRBV11-1; j_call: TRBJ1-6; cdr3_aa: CASSRRGNGSPLHF
v_call: TRBV10-1; j_call: TRBJ1-1; cdr3_aa: CASSEILNTEAFF
v_call: TRBV7-2; j_call: TRBJ1-4; cdr3_aa: CASSTGQGTNEKLFF
v_call: TRBV5-6; j_call: TRBJ1-6; cdr3_aa: CASSNRGGGANSPLHF
v_call: TRBV6-1; j_call: TRBJ1-4; cdr3_aa: CASSEAGRGEKLFF
v_call: TRBV7-2; j_call: TRBJ1-2; cdr3_aa: CASSPASGGDRDRGYGYTF
v_call: TRBV5-4; j_call: TRBJ2-5; cdr3_aa: CASSQRGEETQYF
v_call: TRBV6-6; j_call: TRBJ2-2; cdr3_aa: CAPPRTGTTGELFF
v_call: TRBV7-8; j_call: TRBJ1-5; cdr3_aa: CASSQSQGNQPQHF
v_call: TRBV7-2; j_call: TRBJ2-2; cdr3_aa: CASSPRGGSDTGELFF
v_call: TRBV30; j_call: TRBJ1-5; cdr3_aa: CAWNSDMVNQPQHF
v_call: TRBV5-1; j_call: TRBJ2-3; cdr3_aa: CASSLGASTDTQYF
v_call: TRBV7-2; j_call: TRBJ1-2; cdr3_aa: CASSWRQGEGYTF
v_call: TRBV9; j_call: TRBJ1-3; cdr3_aa: CASSVAPTRRGNTIYF
v_call: TRBV28; j_call: TRBJ2-7; cdr3_aa: CASRPPVAGYEQYF
v_call: TRBV4-3; j_call: TRBJ1-4; cdr3_aa: CASSQVGQGFEKLFF
v_call: TRBV18; j_call: TRBJ2-7; cdr3_aa: CASSFQGTGASYEQYF
v_call: TRBV27; j_call: TRBJ1-4; cdr3_aa: CASSFRDRGHEKLFF
v_call: TRBV12-5; j_call: TRBJ1-2; cdr3_aa: CASLSGYGYTF
v_call: TRBV9; j_call: TRBJ2-5; cdr3_aa: CASSPAPGLAWPQTQYF
v_call: TRBV27; j_call: TRBJ1-1; cdr3_aa: CASSLGQGNTEAFF
v_call: TRBV6-5; j_call: TRBJ1-6; cdr3_aa: CASSSGRAKNSPLHF
v_call: TRBV19; j_call: TRBJ1-1; cdr3_aa: CASFRGGESEAFF
v_call: TRBV20-1; j_call: TRBJ2-2; cdr3_aa: CSATGPGELFF
v_call: TRBV5-1; j_call: TRBJ2-2; cdr3_aa: CASSSRDTGELFF
v_call: TRBV12-5; j_call: TRBJ1-5; cdr3_aa: CASAQGKIQHF
v_call: TRBV30; j_call: TRBJ1-1; cdr3_aa: CAWSYQGRNTEAFF
v_call: TRBV5-1; j_call: TRBJ2-5; cdr3_aa: CASSSASGGEQETQYF
v_call: TRBV7-9; j_call: TRBJ1-6; cdr3_aa: CASSSQNSNSPLHF
v_call: TRBV6-5; j_call: TRBJ1-5; cdr3_aa: CASSYSQSEQPQHF
v_call: TRBV6-2/TRBV6-3; j_call: TRBJ1-2; cdr3_aa: CASSYPTGYPGYTF
v_call: TRBV4-2; j_call: TRBJ1-5; cdr3_aa: CASSQHSPQGASNQPQHF
v_call: TRBV7-2; j_call: TRBJ1-4; cdr3_aa: CASSSHRAANEKLFF
v_call: TRBV6-5; j_call: TRBJ1-5; cdr3_aa: CASRATGTGITLQHF
v_call: TRBV7-5; j_call: TRBJ1-2; cdr3_aa: CARSHRQGRGSYTF
v_call: TRBV7-3; j_call: TRBJ2-7; cdr3_aa: CASSLGQVLSYEQYF
v_call: TRBV30; j_call: TRBJ2-2; cdr3_aa: CAWSGTGELFF
v_call: TRBV19; j_call: TRBJ2-2; cdr3_aa: CASSRTGPGELFF